This T cell receptor beta chain was obtained from a study of patients and donors after allogeneic stem cell transplantation. Trimming removed 5 bases from V and 7 bases from J, with 12 bases in between. The CDR3 spans 13 residues. Using its own MiXCR run on the RT-PCR reads, TCRdb lists one record per CDR3 protein. The data contain under 170,000 distinct CDR3 sequences, 30% to 45% of them singletons. This clonotype was counted only a few times. The chain has TRBV12-3 or TRBV12-4 and TRBJ1-5; no definite D call. The receptor was isolated from a human donor who was either an allogeneic HSCT recipient or a stem cell or donor lymphocyte infusion donor (not recorded which). It is not recorded whose cells these are; they may come from a transplant donor. The specimen was blood, either unsorted or a sorted T cell fraction (not recorded which). The CDR3 protein is CASSPSGRQPQHF. DNA for the CDR3: TGTGCCAGCAGTCCATCCGGGAGGCAGCCCCAGCATTTT.